What follows are 20 T cell receptor beta chains derived from one specimen sequenced in a study of glioma-infiltrating T cells after dendritic cell vaccination. Sample time point: after dendritic cell vaccination, including at tumor progression/relapse. Generated by immunoSEQ multiplex PCR, the TCRdb table keeps only in-frame clones and is missing some. The repertoire holds 70,000 to 90,000 clones, 75% to 90% seen once, with roughly 6.8% in the top ten. The input for sequencing was blood, taken after dendritic cell vaccination. The receptor set was obtained from a human donor with glioblastoma.

J is TRBJ2-1 and V is TRBV9; 8 nucleotides line up with TRBD2. The CDR3 totals 17 residues. V lost 0 bases, J lost 0 bases, and 5 bases stayed unmatched. Germline CDR1 reads SGDLS; CDR2 reads YYNGEE. The CDR3 coding sequence is TGTGCCAGCAGCGTAGGTGGCGGGGGGAACTCCTACAATGAGCAGTTCTTC. This codes for CASSVGGGGNSYNEQFF. Drawing the rest from reference TRBV9 and TRBJ2-1, the complete variable domain is DSGVTQTPKHLITATGQRVTLRCSPRSGDLSVYWYQQSLDQGLQFLIQYYNGEERAKGNILERFSAQQFPDLHSELNLSSLELGDSALYFCASSVGGGGNSYNEQFFGPGTRLTVL.

The chain carries TRBV20-1 and TRBJ1-1; D ambiguous. The CDR3 is 11 residues long. Germline V lookup: CDR1 DFQATT, CDR2 SNEGSKA (reference sequence). V was cut by 6 bases and J by 4 bases, with 9 bases left in between. CDR3 sequence reads: CSAGELTEAFF. Written as DNA, the CDR3 is TGCAGTGCCGGGGAACTCACTGAAGCTTTCTTT.

The rearrangement links TRBV7-3 to TRBJ2-3; TRBD2 agrees at 10 bases. CDR3 length: 15 amino acids. The V and J ends lost 2 bases and 2 bases, in that order; junction bases with no gene match: 1. CDR1 is SGHTA and CDR2 is FQGTGA in the germline V gene. CDR3 residues: CASSLLAGVTDTQYF. The CDR3 nucleotides are TGTGCCAGCAGCTTACTAGCGGGGGTCACAGATACGCAGTATTTT.

This CDR3 reads CASSLLGESNQPQHF. The CDR3 DNA is TGCGCCAGCAGCTTGTTAGGGGAAAGCAATCAGCCCCAGCATTTT. The V and J genes are TRBV5-1 and TRBJ1-5; D is perhaps TRBD1 (5 bases). The V end lost 1 base, the J end lost 1 base, and 9 bases lay between the germline ends. The germline V gene encodes CDR1 SGHRS and CDR2 YFSETQ. The CDR3 runs 15 residues.

V and J are TRBV2 and TRBJ2-7, with D maybe TRBD1 (6 bases). The CDR3 spans 13 residues. V was trimmed by 7 bases and J by 5 bases, leaving 15 bases between them. The germline CDR1 and CDR2 sequences are SNHLY and FYNNEI. CDR3 coding DNA: TGTGCCAGCAATGGGCAGGGGTTCAACGAGCAGTACTTC. This translates into CASNGQGFNEQYF.

This clone was found once. The genes are TRBV6-5 and TRBJ1-2, with TRBD1 as a possible D gene (5 bases). Trimming shortened V by 6 bases and J by 3 bases, and 14 bases separated the two germline ends. CDR1 MNHEY and CDR2 SVGAGI come from the germline V gene. The length of the CDR3 is 14 residues. CDR3 region: CASRPGGDDYGYTF. The CDR3, as DNA: TGTGCCAGCAGACCAGGAGGGGATGACTATGGCTACACCTTC.

This clone was recorded once. The chain joins TRBV4-3 to TRBJ2-7, with TRBD1 as a possible D gene (5 bases). The CDR3 is 15 amino acids. V was clipped by 0 bases and J by 2 bases, with 11 bases between them. Germline V CDR1 and CDR2: LGHNA, YSLEER. The chain's CDR3 is CASSQDQTGTYEQYF. DNA of the CDR3: TGCGCCAGCAGCCAAGATCAAACAGGTACCTACGAGCAGTACTTC.

The chain couples TRBV18 to TRBJ1-1, with D maybe TRBD1 (5 bases). This CDR3 has 15 amino acids. Between the trimmed V and J ends, which lost 1 base and 5 bases, there was a span of 14 bases. CDR1 is KGHSH and CDR2 is LQKENI in the germline V gene. The CDR3 region has the DNA TGTGCCAGCTCACCACAGGCGGGAGGGGAAACTGAAGCTTTCTTT. It encodes CASSPQAGGETEAFF.

V gene TRBV7-9 combines with J gene TRBJ1-2; 10 positions agree with TRBD1. V lost 6 bases, J lost 8 bases, and 15 bases stayed unmatched. The germline CDR1 and CDR2 sequences are SEHNR and FQNEAQ (reference sequence). CDR3 length: 16 amino acids. DNA of the CDR3: TGTGCCAGCAGGCAAAAGGGACAGGGGAATTCGGGCGGCTACACCTTC. Its translation: CASRQKGQGNSGGYTF.

The chain carries TRBV4-2 and TRBJ2-3; 10 positions match TRBD1. This CDR3 contains 15 residues. Germline assignment: CDR1 LGHNA and CDR2 YNFKEQ. With V trimmed by 4 bases and J by 4 bases, 5 bases remained unmatched. The CDR3 spells CASSPGTGDSDTQYF. DNA for the CDR3: TGTGCCAGCAGCCCCGGGACAGGGGATTCAGATACGCAGTATTTT.

This clone came up once. J is TRBJ2-1 and V is TRBV1; whether TRBD2, the table's D call, matches the DNA was not checked. TRBV1 has pseudogene status. The CDR3 spans 16 residues. The DNA of the CDR3 is TGCACCAGCAGCCAAGAGAGCGAGGGGGGGCGACATGAGCAGTTCTTC. Translated: CTSSQESEGGRHEQFF.

Points on this clone: No DNA is shown, since the ends of the CDR3 on it are uncertain; the CDR3 is the one TCRdb lists. The chain links TRBV7-8 to TRBJ1-2. A total of 16 residues make up the CDR3, ends included. Germline loops: CDR1 SGHVS, CDR2 FQNEAQ. The CDR3 protein is CASSFGEGELNYGYTF.

The chain recombines TRBV5-8 with TRBJ1-2; maybe TRBD1 (6 bases). There are 14 residues in the CDR3. V lost 3 bases, J lost 3 bases, and 12 bases lay in between. Germline V gene data show CDR1 as SGHTS and CDR2 as YDEGEE. DNA of the CDR3: TGTGCCAGCAGCTGGACCGGGACATACTATGGCTACACCTTC. Translation gives CASSWTGTYYGYTF.

This chain uses TRBV5-4 with TRBJ2-7; TRBD1 is a possible D gene (5 bases). The CDR3 covers 15 residues. CDR1 SGHNT and CDR2 YYREEE come from the germline V gene (reference sequence). The V end lost 4 bases, the J end lost 2 bases, and 16 bases lay between the germline ends. The CDR3 coding sequence is TGTGCCAGCAGCCGAGACAGCTTCGAGACCTACGAGCAGTACTTC. Amino acid sequence: CASSRDSFETYEQYF.

CDR3 amino acids: CATTERGNVDEQYF. CDR3 coding DNA: TGTGCGACCACGGAACGGGGTAATGTCGACGAGCAGTACTTC. The chain is built from TRBV7-9 and TRBJ2-7; tentatively, D is TRBD2 (5 bases). The CDR3 sequence is 14 residues long. The V gene's germline CDR1 is SEHNR and CDR2 FQNEAQ (reference sequence).

The chain uses TRBV30 and TRBJ2-1; 7 bases are shared with TRBD2. The V segment lost 5 bases and the J segment 0 bases; nucleotides outside the gene matches: 4. CDR3 length equals 14 residues. The germline CDR1 and CDR2 sequences are GTSNPN and SVGIG (reference sequence). CDR3 sequence: CAWGRGSSYNEQFF. CDR3 nucleotide sequence: TGTGCCTGGGGGCGGGGGAGCTCCTACAATGAGCAGTTCTTC.

The V call is TRBV9, the J call TRBJ1-1, with D unresolved. Trimming stripped 3 bases from V and 0 bases from J, with 12 bases between. The CDR3 spans 15 residues. CDR1 and CDR2 from the germline V gene are SGDLS and YYNGEE. This CDR3 reads CASSATTSLNTEAFF. Written as DNA, the CDR3 is TGTGCCAGCAGCGCAACGACATCACTGAACACTGAAGCTTTCTTT. Together with reference TRBV9 and TRBJ1-1, the CDR3 gives the full variable domain: DSGVTQTPKHLITATGQRVTLRCSPRSGDLSVYWYQQSLDQGLQFLIQYYNGEERAKGNILERFSAQQFPDLHSELNLSSLELGDSALYFCASSATTSLNTEAFFGQGTRLTVV.

The rearrangement links TRBV9 to TRBJ2-3; weak D call: TRBD1 (6 bases). V lost 6 bases to trimming and J lost 6 bases, with 17 bases between them. This CDR3 region has 14 residues. The germline CDR1 and CDR2 sequences are SGDLS and YYNGEE. The CDR3 nucleotides are TGTGCCAGCACCCCTGGGGGCCAGGGGGATACGCAGTATTTT. Residues: CASTPGGQGDTQYF. The full variable domain, with the rest looked up from reference TRBV9 and TRBJ2-3, is DSGVTQTPKHLITATGQRVTLRCSPRSGDLSVYWYQQSLDQGLQFLIQYYNGEERAKGNILERFSAQQFPDLHSELNLSSLELGDSALYFCASTPGGQGDTQYFGPGTRLTVL.

CDR3 sequence: CASSGLAGGSYNEQFF. The CDR3 nucleotides read TGTGCCAGCAGCGGGTTAGCGGGGGGCTCCTACAATGAGCAGTTCTTC. The J gene is TRBJ2-1, the V gene TRBV9; 10 nucleotides line up with TRBD2. Germline V lookup: CDR1 SGDLS, CDR2 YYNGEE. CDR3 length: 16 amino acids. Trimming cost V 3 bases and J 0 bases; bases outside gene matches: 3.

The chain uses TRBV18 and TRBJ1-1; D is unresolved. From germline, CDR1 is KGHSH and CDR2 LQKENI. V was clipped by 1 base and J by 4 bases, with 10 bases between them. This CDR3 spans 14 amino acids. CDR3: CASSPLVAGTEAFF. CDR3 nucleotide sequence: TGTGCCAGCTCACCACTGGTCGCGGGCACTGAAGCTTTCTTT.